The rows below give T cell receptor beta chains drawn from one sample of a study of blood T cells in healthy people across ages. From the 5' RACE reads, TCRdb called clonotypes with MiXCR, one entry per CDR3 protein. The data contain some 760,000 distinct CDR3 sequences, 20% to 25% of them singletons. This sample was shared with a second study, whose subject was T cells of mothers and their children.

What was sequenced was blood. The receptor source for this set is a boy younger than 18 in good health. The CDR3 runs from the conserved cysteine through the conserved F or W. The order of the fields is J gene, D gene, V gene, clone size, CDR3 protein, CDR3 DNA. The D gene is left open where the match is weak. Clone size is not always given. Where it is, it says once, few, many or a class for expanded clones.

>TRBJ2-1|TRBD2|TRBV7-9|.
CASSSTILAGRRGRNEQFF
TGTGCCAGCAGCTCCACAATACTAGCGGGACGCCGGGGAAGGAATGAGCAGTTCTTC
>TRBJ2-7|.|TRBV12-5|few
CASGESSYEQYF
TGTGCTAGTGGCGAATCCTCCTACGAGCAGTACTTC
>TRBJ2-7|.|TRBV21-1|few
CASIRGTSGSKRGYEQYF
TGTGCCAGCATTAGGGGGACTAGCGGGAGTAAGAGGGGCTACGAGCAGTACTTC
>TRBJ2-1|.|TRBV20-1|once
CSARDLGSSYNEQFF
TGCAGTGCTAGGGATTTAGGGAGCTCCTACAATGAGCAGTTCTTC
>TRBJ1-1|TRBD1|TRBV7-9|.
CASSSGQGLNTEAFF
TGTGCCAGCAGCTCAGGACAGGGCCTGAACACTGAAGCTTTCTTT
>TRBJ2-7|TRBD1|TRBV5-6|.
CASSAWTGSDEQYF
TGTGCCAGCAGCGCCTGGACAGGGAGCGACGAGCAGTACTTC
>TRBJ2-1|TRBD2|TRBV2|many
CASRTSGSGGEQFF
TGTGCCAGCAGGACTAGCGGGAGTGGGGGTGAGCAGTTCTTC
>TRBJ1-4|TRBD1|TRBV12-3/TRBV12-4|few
CASGRQGHEKLFF
TGTGCCAGCGGCCGACAGGGCCATGAAAAACTGTTTTTT
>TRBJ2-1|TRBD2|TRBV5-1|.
CASSRRDYSSYNEQFF
TGCGCCAGCAGTAGGCGGGACTACAGCTCCTACAATGAGCAGTTCTTC
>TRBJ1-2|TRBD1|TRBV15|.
CATAAVGTGQLANYGYTF
TGTGCCACCGCGGCTGTGGGAACGGGACAGTTAGCTAACTATGGCTACACCTTC
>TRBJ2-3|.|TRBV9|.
CASSVAGVTDTQYF
TGTGCCAGCAGCGTAGCGGGGGTCACAGATACGCAGTATTTT
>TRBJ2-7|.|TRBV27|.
CASSLSGNGIYEQYF
TGTGCCAGCAGTTTATCAGGGAATGGCATCTACGAGCAGTACTTC
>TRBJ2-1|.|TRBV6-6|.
CASSSPGLELNEQFF
TGTGCCAGCAGTTCCCCGGGACTGGAACTCAATGAGCAGTTCTTC
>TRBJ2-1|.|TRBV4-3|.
CASSQSGEPYNEQFF
TGCGCCAGCAGCCAGTCCGGGGAGCCCTACAATGAGCAGTTCTTC
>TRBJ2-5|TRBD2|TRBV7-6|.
CASSLGLPAGAGRETQYF
TGTGCCAGCAGCTTAGGGCTCCCAGCGGGAGCGGGAAGAGAGACCCAGTACTTC
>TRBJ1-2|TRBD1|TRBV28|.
CASRAPGTGGPYGYTF
TGTGCCAGCAGGGCCCCCGGGACAGGGGGTCCCTATGGCTACACCTTC
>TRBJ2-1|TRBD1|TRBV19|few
CASTQILGDSSYNEQFF
TGTGCCAGTACCCAAATCCTCGGGGACAGCTCCTACAATGAGCAGTTCTTC
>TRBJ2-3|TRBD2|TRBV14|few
CASSQDRASGASTDTQYF
TGTGCCAGCAGCCAAGATAGGGCTAGCGGGGCGAGCACAGATACGCAGTATTTT
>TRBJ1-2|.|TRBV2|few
CASNGDGFYTF
TGTGCCAGCAACGGGGACGGCTTTTACACCTTC
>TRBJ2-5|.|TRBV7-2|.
CASSLARPPGAQYF
TGTGCCAGCAGCTTAGCGAGGCCTCCTGGGGCCCAGTACTTC
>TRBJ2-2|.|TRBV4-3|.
CASSQDPGMTGELFF
TGCGCCAGCAGCCAAGATCCGGGGATGACCGGGGAGCTGTTTTTT
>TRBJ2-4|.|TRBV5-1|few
CASSLQGETKNIQYF
TGCGCCAGCAGCCTTCAAGGGGAAACCAAAAACATTCAGTACTTC
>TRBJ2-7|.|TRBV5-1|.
CASSLGLASGTYEQYF
TGCGCCAGCAGCTTGGGGCTAGCCTCGGGTACCTACGAGCAGTACTTC
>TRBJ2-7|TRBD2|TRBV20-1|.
CSARGTSGSEQYF
TGCAGTGCTAGAGGGACTAGCGGGAGCGAGCAGTACTTC
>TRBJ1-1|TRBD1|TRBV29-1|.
CSVFHRGLQTEAFF
TGCAGCGTCTTCCACAGGGGGCTTCAAACTGAAGCTTTCTTT
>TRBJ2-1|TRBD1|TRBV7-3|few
CASSPGPGQYNEQFF
TGTGCCAGCAGCCCAGGCCCGGGACAGTACAATGAGCAGTTCTTC
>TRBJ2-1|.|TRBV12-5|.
CASGLTTASQFF
TGTGCTAGTGGCTTAACCACAGCTTCGCAGTTCTTC
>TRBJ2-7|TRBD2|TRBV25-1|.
CASSDTGIAGGYEQYF
TGTGCCAGCAGTGATACAGGAATAGCGGGGGGGTACGAGCAGTACTTC
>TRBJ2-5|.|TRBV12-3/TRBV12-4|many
CASSPEGGETQYF
TGTGCCAGCTCCCCTGAGGGTGGAGAGACCCAGTACTTC
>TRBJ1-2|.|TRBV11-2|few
CASRKGLSGRGYTF
TGTGCCAGCAGAAAAGGACTTTCCGGAAGAGGCTACACCTTC
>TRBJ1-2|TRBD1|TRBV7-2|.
CASSLSIRGESF
TGTGCCAGCAGCTTATCTATCAGGGGGGAAAGTTTC
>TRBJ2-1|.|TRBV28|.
CASSLIAYNEQFF
TGTGCCAGCAGTTTAATCGCGTACAATGAGCAGTTCTTC
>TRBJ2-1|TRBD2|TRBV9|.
CASSVGASGGNEQFF
TGTGCCAGCAGCGTAGGGGCTAGCGGGGGCAATGAGCAGTTCTTC
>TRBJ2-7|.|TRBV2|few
CATRGDLPFYEQYF
TGTGCCACTAGGGGGGACCTTCCCTTCTACGAGCAGTACTTC
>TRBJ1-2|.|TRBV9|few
CASSARNPGEDGYTF
TGTGCCAGCAGCGCCCGAAATCCAGGGGAGGATGGCTACACCTTC
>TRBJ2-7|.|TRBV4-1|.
CASSPGLRSQPYEQYF
TGCGCCAGCAGCCCTGGGCTCAGGAGCCAGCCCTACGAGCAGTACTTC
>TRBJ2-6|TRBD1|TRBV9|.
CASSVNRGSGANVLTF
TGTGCCAGCAGCGTAAACAGGGGCTCTGGGGCCAACGTCCTGACTTTC
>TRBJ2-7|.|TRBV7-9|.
CASSLWEIPHEQYF
TGTGCCAGCAGCTTATGGGAGATCCCCCACGAGCAGTACTTC
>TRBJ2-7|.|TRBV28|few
CASSVLTGRFGEQYF
TGTGCCAGCAGTGTACTGACGGGCCGATTTGGCGAGCAGTACTTC
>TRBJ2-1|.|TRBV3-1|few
CASSQGPGSSYNEQFF
TGTGCCAGCAGCCAAGGTCCGGGGAGCTCCTACAATGAGCAGTTCTTC
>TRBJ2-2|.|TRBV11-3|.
CASSTPEDGNTGELFF
TGTGCCAGCAGCACTCCGGAGGACGGTAACACCGGGGAGCTGTTTTTT
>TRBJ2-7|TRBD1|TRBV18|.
CASSAGQGHPYEQYF
TGTGCCAGCTCAGCGGGACAGGGGCACCCCTACGAGCAGTACTTC
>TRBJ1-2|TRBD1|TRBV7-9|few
CASSLMTGGKENGYTF
TGTGCCAGCAGCTTAATGACAGGGGGAAAAGAGAATGGCTACACCTTC
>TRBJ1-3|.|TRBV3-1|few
CASRMESSGNTIYF
TGTGCCAGCAGAATGGAGTCCTCCGGAAACACCATATATTTT
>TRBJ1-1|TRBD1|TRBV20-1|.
CSARGTGNRFETEAFF
TGCAGTGCTAGGGGGACAGGGAATAGGTTCGAGACTGAAGCTTTCTTT
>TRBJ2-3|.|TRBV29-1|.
CSVVLDTQYF
TGCAGCGTTGTATTGGATACGCAGTATTTT
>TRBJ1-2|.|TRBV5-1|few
CASRDTGTYGYTF
TGCGCCAGCAGGGATACAGGGACGTATGGCTACACCTTC
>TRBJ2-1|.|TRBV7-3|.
CASSLWPNEQFF
TGTGCCAGCAGCTTATGGCCCAATGAGCAGTTCTTC
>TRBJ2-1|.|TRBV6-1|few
CASQTGTDNEQFF
TGTGCCAGCCAAACCGGGACTGACAATGAGCAGTTCTTC
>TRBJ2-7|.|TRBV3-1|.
CASSQFRQPSYEQYF
TGTGCCAGCAGCCAATTCAGACAGCCTTCCTACGAGCAGTACTTC
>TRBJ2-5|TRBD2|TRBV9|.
CASSVSGGSGTQYF
TGTGCCAGCAGCGTTAGCGGGGGCTCGGGGACCCAGTACTTC
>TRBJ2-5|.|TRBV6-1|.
CASSETFAGWLETQYF
TGTGCCAGCAGTGAAACTTTCGCGGGTTGGTTGGAGACCCAGTACTTC
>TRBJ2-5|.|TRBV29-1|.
CSAWGEETQYF
TGCAGCGCATGGGGGGAAGAGACCCAGTACTTC
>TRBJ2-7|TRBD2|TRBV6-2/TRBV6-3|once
CASSLAGSGGSYEQYF
TGTGCCAGCAGCCTCGCCGGGAGCGGGGGGTCCTACGAGCAGTACTTC
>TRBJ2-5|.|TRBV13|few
CASSPEQLMETQYF
TGTGCCAGCAGCCCTGAGCAACTAATGGAGACCCAGTACTTC